The entry that follows covers one T cell receptor (beta chain) sequence. Its specificity is not known. TCRdb's table, derived via immunoSEQ multiplex PCR, lists solely in-frame clones and lacks some. The profile shows hundreds of thousands of clones, more than 85% of them singletons. This entry belongs to a study of cytomegalovirus exposure and HLA in healthy donors. Study as a whole: A subsequent analysis stated that the approximately 110 validation repertoires were run on the same platform as the roughly 710 first-cohort repertoires.

Study results and limitations: Subsequent analysis showed first-cohort TCR clusters tending to co-occur in 120 validation repertoires. Cytomegalovirus-associated TCR beta chains were listed, numbering some 150. Among TCR sequences, most were rare, though some public TCRs appeared in many donors.

V lost 3 bases to trimming and J lost 1 base, with 3 bases between them. The CDR3 is 12 amino acids. Germline V CDR1 and CDR2: SGHVS, FQNEAQ. The TCR was taken from a man younger than 35 in good health and CMV-seropositive. The J gene is TRBJ1-2, the V gene TRBV7-8; D remains unclear. Sequencing was performed on PBMCs. Written as DNA, the CDR3 is TGTGCCAGCAGCTTGCGTAACTATGGCTACACCTTC. This codes for CASSLRNYGYTF.